The present TCR beta chain was sequenced within a study of OX40 agonist ivuxolimab in advanced cancers. As for the study in general: A mean age of approximately 58 years, range roughly 20 to 90, was recorded, and 70% to 85% were male. The study reported partial responses in three patients: one hepatocellular carcinoma, two cutaneous melanoma. Study-level results: Clonal expansion was seen in CD4+ and CD8+ blood T cells by week 6 at 0.1 to 3.0 mg/kg. Expanded clones tended on average to be more numerous among CD8+ T cells than CD4+.

To note about this clone: What it recognizes is unknown.

Per the germline V gene, CDR1 is SGHTA and CDR2 is FQGTGA. The CDR3 consists of 16 residues. V gave up 4 bases and J gave up 0 bases, with 12 bases separating them. Produced via immunoSEQ multiplex PCR; TCRdb's table is partial and in-frame only. The sample records approximately 70,000 clones, more than 75% being singletons. The material was CD4+ or CD8+ T cells sorted from blood, obtained in a trial of the OX40 agonist ivuxolimab. The chain recombines TRBV7-3 with TRBJ2-2; D might be TRBD1 or TRBD2, each matching 5 bases. This clonotype was obtained from an adult with an advanced solid tumor such as melanoma, head and neck, liver or kidney cancer. Here the CDR3 reads CASSSGGGPNTGELFF. The CDR3 region has the DNA TGTGCCAGCAGCTCCGGTGGGGGTCCGAACACCGGGGAGCTGTTTTTT.